The clone carrying this TCR beta chain was detected many times. What it binds is unknown. The data were obtained in a study of regulatory T cells in long-lasting Graves disease. Study overall: More than 5 years of antithyroid drugs with positive TSH receptor antibodies defined persistent Graves' disease. General study results and limits: Patients with persistent Graves' had lower TCR diversity than newly diagnosed patients. Favored gene segments in persistent disease were TRBV28, TRBJ1-2 and TRBJ2-5.

Germline V gene lookup returns CDR1 LGHDT and CDR2 YNNKEL (reference sequence). CDR3 size: 14 residues. Trimming cost V 8 bases and J 2 bases; bases outside gene matches: 7. Regarding time point: persistent/refractory GD, antithyroid drugs over 5 years with positive TRAb. The authors made the TCR library using RNA they extracted from PBMCs. Patients met American Thyroid Association criteria for Graves' disease. Combining iRepertoire HTBI primers with Arm-PCR of CDR3 regions, the authors built TCR beta libraries. TCRdb reanalysed the multiplex PCR reads using MiXCR and keeps one entry per CDR3 protein. Of hundreds of thousands of distinct CDR3 sequences listed, around 21% are singletons.

The sequence derives from a female donor with Graves disease. V gene TRBV3-1 combines with J gene TRBJ2-7; 9 bases map to TRBD1. The material sequenced was peripheral blood mononuclear cells (PBMCs), taken when the disease was refractory, from a patient treated with antithyroid drugs. CDR3 loop: CASQPGQGPYEQYF. CDR3 in DNA: TGTGCCAGCCAACCGGGACAGGGCCCCTACGAGCAGTACTTC.